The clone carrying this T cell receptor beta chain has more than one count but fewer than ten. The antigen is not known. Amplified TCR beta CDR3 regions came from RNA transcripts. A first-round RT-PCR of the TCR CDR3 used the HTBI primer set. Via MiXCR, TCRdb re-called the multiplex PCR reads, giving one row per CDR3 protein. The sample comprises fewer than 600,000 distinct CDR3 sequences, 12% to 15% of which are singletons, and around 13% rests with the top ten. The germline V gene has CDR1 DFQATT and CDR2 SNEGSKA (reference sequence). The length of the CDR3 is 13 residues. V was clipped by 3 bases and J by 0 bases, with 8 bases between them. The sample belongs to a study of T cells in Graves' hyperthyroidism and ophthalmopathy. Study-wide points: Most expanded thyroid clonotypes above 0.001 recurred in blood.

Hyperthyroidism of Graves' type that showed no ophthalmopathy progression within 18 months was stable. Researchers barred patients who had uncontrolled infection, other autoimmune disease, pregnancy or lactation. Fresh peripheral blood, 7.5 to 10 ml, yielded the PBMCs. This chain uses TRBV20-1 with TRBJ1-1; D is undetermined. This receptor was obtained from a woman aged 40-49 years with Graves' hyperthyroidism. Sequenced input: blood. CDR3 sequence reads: CSASQRLNTEAFF. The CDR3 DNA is TGCAGTGCTAGTCAACGGTTGAACACTGAAGCTTTCTTT.